This TCR beta chain was retrieved from a study of T-cell reconstitution after alpha-beta-depleted transplantation in children. A library of TCRbeta sequences, prepared with unique molecular identifiers, was generated. MiXCR, run by TCRdb on the PCR reads, gives a single entry per CDR3 protein. The table has some 530,000 distinct CDR3 sequences, around 13% seen once. This clonotype originated in a human donor who donated a stem cell graft to a child with combined immunodeficiency. The material was PBMCs from the stem cell graft donor, obtained from the stem cell graft.

This CDR3 is CASSYGQGIYEQYF. The CDR3, as DNA: TGTGCCAGCAGTTACGGGCAGGGGATCTACGAGCAGTACTTC. V and J are TRBV6-5 and TRBJ2-7; the D gene is possibly TRBD1 (6 bases). V was clipped by 2 bases and J by 3 bases, with 11 bases between them. This CDR3 has 14 residues. Looked up from germline, CDR1 is MNHEY and CDR2 is SVGAGI.